One sample yielded the 2 T cell receptor beta chains listed below, sequenced in a study of blood T cell repertoires in COVID-19. The repertoire was sequenced with immunoSEQ multiplex PCR; TCRdb's copy has only in-frame clones and lacks some. The profile covers over 250,000 clones, with roughly 85% appearing a single time and 8% to 9.5% taken by the ten largest. Sequencing was carried out using peripheral blood. The receptors shown here come from a woman between 45 and 60 years old who had recovered from COVID-19.

V usage is TRBV13 and J usage is TRBJ2-3; 8 bases agree with TRBD1. The germline CDR1 and CDR2 sequences are PRHDT and FYEKMQ (reference sequence). The CDR3 is made up of 17 amino acids. The junction had 9 bases not matched to a gene; V was cut back by 1 base and J by 3 bases. Here the CDR3 DNA reads TGTGCCAGCAGCTTAGCCCCCGGACAGGGCCATACAGATACGCAGTATTTT. Translation gives CASSLAPGQGHTDTQYF.

The chain recombines TRBV28 with TRBJ1-2, with 7 nucleotides matching TRBD1. The junction had 10 bases not matched to a gene; V was cut back by 5 bases and J by 4 bases. This CDR3 has 15 amino acids. The V gene's germline CDR1 is MDHEN and CDR2 SYDVKM. Here the CDR3 reads CASSLTGSEFYGYTF. CDR3 in DNA: TGTGCCAGCAGTCTGACAGGGTCGGAGTTCTATGGCTACACCTTC.